Listed below are T cell receptor beta chains from one sample, sequenced in a study of T cell clonotyping in hematopoietic cell transplantation. Assay used: immunoSEQ multiplex PCR; TCRdb lists only in-frame clones, some missing. The repertoire holds roughly 30,000 clones, with approximately 94% as singletons. The input for sequencing was peripheral blood mononuclear cells, taken before stem cell transplant. The receptors come from a man over 45 with acute myeloid leukemia. Some clones in this sample may be carry-over from other donors' samples. The CDR3 runs from the conserved cysteine through the conserved F or W. The D gene is left open where the match is weak. The listing skips clone size in some rows; elsewhere it reads once, few, many or a size class.

j_call clone_size cdr3_length d_call v_call cdr3_nt cdr3_aa
TRBJ1-2 NA 15 NA TRBV13 TGTGCCAGCAGCCCCCCCCACAGCGATCGCTATGGCTACACCTTC CASSPPHSDRYGYTF
TRBJ2-7 NA 13 TRBD1 TRBV5-1 TGCGCCAGCAGCTTGACAGGGGGTAACGATCAGTACTTC CASSLTGGNDQYF
TRBJ2-1 NA 15 TRBD1 TRBV19 TGTGCCAGTAGTTTGGGACAGGGGGCCTACAATGAGCAGTTCTTC CASSLGQGAYNEQFF
TRBJ1-5 once 13 NA TRBV6-1 TGTGCCAGCAGTGAGGGCAGTGTTCAGCCCCAGCATTTT CASSEGSVQPQHF
TRBJ1-1 NA 15 TRBD1 TRBV25-1 TGTGCCAGCGAGGGGAGGGGACAGGGGAAAACTGAAGCTTTCTTT CASEGRGQGKTEAFF
TRBJ2-5 NA 15 NA TRBV18 TGTGCCAGCTCACCACCATCAACTGGCCAAGAGACCCAGTACTTC CASSPPSTGQETQYF
TRBJ1-4 NA 15 TRBD1 TRBV6-5 TGTGCCAGCAGTTACTTCAGGGGGACTAATGAAAAACTGTTTTTT CASSYFRGTNEKLFF
TRBJ1-5 NA 13 NA TRBV28 TGTGCCAGCAGCGAACCAGGGTACCAGCCCCAGCATTTT CASSEPGYQPQHF
TRBJ2-2 NA 14 NA TRBV11-3 TGTGCCAGCAGCTTAAGTTGGGGAGCCGGGGAGCTGTTTTTT CASSLSWGAGELFF
TRBJ1-1 few 13 NA TRBV4-3 TGCGCCAGCAGCCAACAGGGGACCCCTGAAGCTTTCTTT CASSQQGTPEAFF
TRBJ2-4 NA 14 NA TRBV7-3 TGTGCCAGCAGCTTAGGGGATCGGGAAAACATTCAGTACTTC CASSLGDRENIQYF
TRBJ2-5 NA 13 NA TRBV5-1 TGCGCCAGCACCTCGAAGCGGCAAGAGACCCAGTACTTC CASTSKRQETQYF
TRBJ2-7 NA 12 NA TRBV6-5 TGTGCCAGCGTGGGGGACTCCTACGAGCAGTACTTC CASVGDSYEQYF
TRBJ1-4 NA 16 TRBD1 TRBV27 TGTGCCAGCAGCCTTAGAAGGGGACAGGGTAATGAAAAACTGTTTTTT CASSLRRGQGNEKLFF
TRBJ2-5 NA 16 TRBD2 TRBV5-6 TGTGCCAGCAGCTTGGGTTCGGGAGGAGGCCCAGAGACCCAGTACTTC CASSLGSGGGPETQYF
TRBJ2-5 NA 14 NA TRBV2 TGTGCCAGCAGGGCAACCGGGCCACAAGAGACCCAGTACTTC CASRATGPQETQYF
TRBJ2-7 NA 17 TRBD2 TRBV28 TGTGCCAGCAGTTTTAGAGCGGGGGGCCACCGGTCATACGAGCAGTACTTC CASSFRAGGHRSYEQYF
TRBJ1-1 NA 16 TRBD1 TRBV5-6 TGTGCCAGCAGCTTTGGGACAGGGTATATGAACACTGAAGCTTTCTTT CASSFGTGYMNTEAFF